This T cell receptor (beta chain) emerged from a study of cytomegalovirus exposure and HLA in healthy donors. The study's findings and limits: Later findings reportedly placed an Asian-associated ancestry cluster below the approximately 670-donor mean for N-insertions.

Between the trimmed V and J ends, which lost 4 bases and 2 bases, there was a span of 13 bases. Germline CDR1 reads KGHSH; CDR2 reads LQKENI. This CDR3 has 15 residues. PCR employed 60 Vbeta and 13 Jbeta primers. Using immunoSEQ multiplex PCR, the repertoire was profiled, and TCRdb retains in-frame clones only, with some absent. The profile covers about 69,000 clones, with 75% to 80% appearing a single time and roughly 3.5% taken by the ten largest. Points on this clone: Its antigen is undetermined.

Sequencing used PBMCs. This rearrangement joins TRBV18 to TRBJ2-3; a possible D gene is TRBD1 (5 bases). The origin of this receptor is a young man in good health and CMV-seronegative. The CDR3 sequence is CASSRAGLPTDTQYF. CDR3 DNA sequence: TGTGCCAGCTCACGGGCAGGGTTACCCACAGATACGCAGTATTTT. Looking up the rest from reference TRBV18 and TRBJ2-3 gives the full variable domain: NAGVMQNPRHLVRRRGQEARLRCSPMKGHSHVYWYRQLPEEGLKFMVYLQKENIIDESGMPKERFSAEFPKEGPSILRIQQVVRGDSAAYFCASSRAGLPTDTQYFGPGTRLTVL.